This T cell receptor beta chain originates from a study of blood T cells in healthy people across ages. Points from the study as a whole: Significant beta diversity loss was already apparent by age around 36, declining roughly linearly.

The authors isolated at least 6 million PBMCs per sample. Together with a sample-barcoded 5' primer, a J-beta primer mix was included in a second PCR lasting about 7 to 11 cycles. Unique molecular identifiers of 12 random nucleotides labeled each cDNA. MiXCR, run by TCRdb on the 5' RACE reads, gives a single entry per CDR3 protein. The sample lists over 1,200,000 distinct CDR3 sequences; around 59% were seen once. The CDR3 contains 17 residues. Regarding this clonotype: Its target is not known.

The sequence was obtained from a man aged 18 to 29 in good health. The chain is built from TRBV21-1 and TRBJ1-2. TRBV21-1 is assigned pseudogene status. The sequencing input was blood. The DNA of the CDR3 is TGTGCCAGCAGCAAAGTAGGGGCACCTCAGGATAACTATGGCTACACCTTC. Residues: CASSKVGAPQDNYGYTF.